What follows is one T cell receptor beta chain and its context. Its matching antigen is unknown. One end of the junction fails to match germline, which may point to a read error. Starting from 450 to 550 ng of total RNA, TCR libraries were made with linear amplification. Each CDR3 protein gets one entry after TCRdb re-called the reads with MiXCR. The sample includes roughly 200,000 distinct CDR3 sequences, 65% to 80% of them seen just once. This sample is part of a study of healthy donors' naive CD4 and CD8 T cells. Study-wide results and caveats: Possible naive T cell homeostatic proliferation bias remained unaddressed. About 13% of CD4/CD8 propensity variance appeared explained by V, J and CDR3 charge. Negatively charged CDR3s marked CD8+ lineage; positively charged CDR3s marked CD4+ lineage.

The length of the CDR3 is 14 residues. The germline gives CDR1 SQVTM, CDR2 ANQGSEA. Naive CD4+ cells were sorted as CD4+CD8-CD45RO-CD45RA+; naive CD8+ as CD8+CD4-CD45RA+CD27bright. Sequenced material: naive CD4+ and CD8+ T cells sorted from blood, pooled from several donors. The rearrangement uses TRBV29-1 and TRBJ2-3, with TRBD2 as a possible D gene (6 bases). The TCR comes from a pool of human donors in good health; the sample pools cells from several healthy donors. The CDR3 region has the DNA TGCAGCGGACGGACTACCTTGGCCACAGATACACAGTATTTT. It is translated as CSGRTTLATDTQYF.